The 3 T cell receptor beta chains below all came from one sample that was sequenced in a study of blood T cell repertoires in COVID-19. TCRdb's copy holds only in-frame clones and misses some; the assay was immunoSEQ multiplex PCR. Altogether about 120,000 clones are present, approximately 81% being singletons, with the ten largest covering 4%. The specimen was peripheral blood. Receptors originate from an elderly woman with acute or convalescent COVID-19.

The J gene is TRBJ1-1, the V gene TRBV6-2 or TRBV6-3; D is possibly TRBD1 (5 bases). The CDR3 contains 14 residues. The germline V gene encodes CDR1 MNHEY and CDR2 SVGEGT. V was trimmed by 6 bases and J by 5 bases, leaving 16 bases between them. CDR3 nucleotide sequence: TGTGCCAGCAGCCCCTCCCTGGGGGGAACTGAAGCTTTCTTT. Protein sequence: CASSPSLGGTEAFF.

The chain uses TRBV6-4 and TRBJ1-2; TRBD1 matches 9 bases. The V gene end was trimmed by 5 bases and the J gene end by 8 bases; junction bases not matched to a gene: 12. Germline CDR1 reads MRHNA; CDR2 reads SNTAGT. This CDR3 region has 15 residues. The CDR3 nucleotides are TGTGCCAGCAGTTCCGGGACAGGGAGGGTTAACGGCTACACCTTC. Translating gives CASSSGTGRVNGYTF.

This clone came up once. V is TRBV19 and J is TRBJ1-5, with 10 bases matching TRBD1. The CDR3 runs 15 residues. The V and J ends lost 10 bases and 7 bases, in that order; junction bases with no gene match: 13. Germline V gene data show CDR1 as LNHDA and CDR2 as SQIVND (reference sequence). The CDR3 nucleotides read TGTGCCACCGATACCTCCGACAGGGGGCACCAGCCCCAGCATTTT. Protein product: CATDTSDRGHQPQHF. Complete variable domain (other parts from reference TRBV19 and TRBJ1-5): DGGITQSPKYLFRKEGQNVTLSCEQNLNHDAMYWYRQDPGQGLRLIYYSQIVNDFQKGDIAEGYSVSREKKESFPLTVTSAQKNPTAFYLCATDTSDRGHQPQHFGDGTRLSIL.